The 5 T cell receptor beta chains in this list originate from one sample, sequenced in a study of shared clonotypes between healthy human individuals (dated by TCRdb to about 2020). Libraries were built with the immunoSEQ multiplex PCR assay. This immuneACCESS table, as held by TCRdb, lists in-frame sequences with V and J called but not all clones. Of the missing ones, under half trace to an unresolved V gene in checked studies; the others have no known cause. The sample table holds about 1.5 million clones, of which 95% to 99% were seen once. The ten largest clonotypes hold around 0.45% of the sample. Sequencing used naive CD4+ T cells sorted from blood. The cell subset or site label here, explained by the study, means: CD45RA+ positively selected. These receptors all stem from a man aged 30-40 years in good health.

The rearrangement joins TRBV7-9 to TRBJ2-7; maybe TRBD2 (6 bases). CDR3 length: 14 residues. The germline V gene has CDR1 SEHNR and CDR2 FQNEAQ (reference sequence). Trimming left V 1 base short and J 2 bases short, with 9 bases between. CDR3 nucleotides: TGTGCCAGCAGCTTAGTAGGGACTCCCTACGAGCAGTACTTC. Its protein product is CASSLVGTPYEQYF.

This rearrangement joins TRBV19 to TRBJ1-5; the D gene is possibly TRBD1 (6 bases). The germline CDR1 and CDR2 sequences are LNHDA and SQIVND (reference sequence). V was shortened by 3 bases and J by 6 bases, with 15 bases between the two germline ends. This CDR3 spans 15 amino acids. CDR3 DNA sequence: TGTGCCAGTAGTATGAAAGGGGGGGCTGCTCAGCCCCAGCATTTT. Translated: CASSMKGGAAQPQHF.

This chain links TRBV4-3 with TRBJ2-1; D ambiguous. The V end was cut by 2 bases, the J end by 4 bases, with 18 bases between. This CDR3 has 17 residues. From germline, CDR1 is LGHNA and CDR2 YSLEER. This CDR3 is CASSQILAARPYNEQFF. CDR3 sequence (DNA): TGCGCCAGCAGCCAAATATTGGCTGCGAGACCTTACAATGAGCAGTTCTTC.

CDR3 DNA: TGTGCCAGCAGCGTACAGGGGGCTATCTCTGGGGCCAACGTCCTGACTTTC. Translation gives CASSVQGAISGANVLTF. V gene TRBV9 combines with J gene TRBJ2-6; 8 nucleotides agree with TRBD1. V was clipped by 1 base and J by 0 bases; unmatched bases: 3. The germline V gene encodes CDR1 SGDLS and CDR2 YYNGEE. The CDR3 length is 17 residues. Together with reference TRBV9 and TRBJ2-6, the CDR3 gives the full variable domain: DSGVTQTPKHLITATGQRVTLRCSPRSGDLSVYWYQQSLDQGLQFLIQYYNGEERAKGNILERFSAQQFPDLHSELNLSSLELGDSALYFCASSVQGAISGANVLTFGAGSRLTVL.

The CDR3 DNA follows: TGTGCCAGCAGCCAGGGAAGACAGCTCTACGAGCAGTACTTC. Its protein is CASSQGRQLYEQYF. This chain links TRBV4-2 with TRBJ2-7; perhaps TRBD1 as D (5 bases). The CDR3 is made up of 14 amino acids. CDR1 and CDR2 (germline): LGHNA, YNFKEQ. Trimming took 3 bases from V and 3 from J, leaving 12 bases between them.